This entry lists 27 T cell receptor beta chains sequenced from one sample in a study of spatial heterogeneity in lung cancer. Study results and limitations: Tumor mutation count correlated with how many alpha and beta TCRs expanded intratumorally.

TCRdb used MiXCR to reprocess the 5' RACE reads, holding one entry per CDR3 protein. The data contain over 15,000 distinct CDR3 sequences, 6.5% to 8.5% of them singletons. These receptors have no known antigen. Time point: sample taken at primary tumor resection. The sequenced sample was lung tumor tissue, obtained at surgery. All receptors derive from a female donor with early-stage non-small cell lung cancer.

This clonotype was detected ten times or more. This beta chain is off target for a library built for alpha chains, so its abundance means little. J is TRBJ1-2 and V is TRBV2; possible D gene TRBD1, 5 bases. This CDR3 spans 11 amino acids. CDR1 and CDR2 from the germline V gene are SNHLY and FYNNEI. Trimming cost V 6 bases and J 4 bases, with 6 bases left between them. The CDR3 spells CASRDSYGYTF. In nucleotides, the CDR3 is TGTGCCAGCAGAGACAGCTATGGCTACACCTTC.

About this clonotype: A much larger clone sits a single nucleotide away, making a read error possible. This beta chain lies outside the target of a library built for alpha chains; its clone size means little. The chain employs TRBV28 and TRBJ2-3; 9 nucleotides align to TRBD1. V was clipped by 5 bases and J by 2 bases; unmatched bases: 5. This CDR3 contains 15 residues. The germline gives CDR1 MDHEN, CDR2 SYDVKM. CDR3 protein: CASSDRQGDTDTQYF. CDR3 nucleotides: TGTGCCAGCAGTGATCGACAGGGGGACACAGATACGCAGTATTTT.

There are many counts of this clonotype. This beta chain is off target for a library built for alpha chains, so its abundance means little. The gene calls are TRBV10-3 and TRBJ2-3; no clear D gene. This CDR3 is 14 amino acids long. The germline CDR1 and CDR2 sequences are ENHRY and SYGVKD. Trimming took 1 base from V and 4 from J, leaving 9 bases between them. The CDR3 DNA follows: TGTGCCATCAGTGAGTTCATTGGAGCAGATACGCAGTATTTT. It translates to CAISEFIGADTQYF.

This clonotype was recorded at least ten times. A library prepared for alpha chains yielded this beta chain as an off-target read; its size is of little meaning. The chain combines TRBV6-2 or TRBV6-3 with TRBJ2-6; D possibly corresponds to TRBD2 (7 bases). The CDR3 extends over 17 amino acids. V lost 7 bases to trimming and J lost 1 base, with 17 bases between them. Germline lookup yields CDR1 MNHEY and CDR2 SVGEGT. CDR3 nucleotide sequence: TGTGCCAGCACCCCTATAGGGGGGGTATCTGGGGCCAACGTCCTGACTTTC. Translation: CASTPIGGVSGANVLTF.

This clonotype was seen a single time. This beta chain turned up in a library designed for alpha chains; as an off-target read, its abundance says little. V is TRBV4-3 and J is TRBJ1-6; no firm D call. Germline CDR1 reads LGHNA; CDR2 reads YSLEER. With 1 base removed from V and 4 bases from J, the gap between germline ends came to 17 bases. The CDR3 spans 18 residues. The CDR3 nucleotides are TGCGCCAGCAGCCAAGCGGCCCCGGGGTCCTCTTATAATTCACCCCTCCACTTT. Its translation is CASSQAAPGSSYNSPLHF.

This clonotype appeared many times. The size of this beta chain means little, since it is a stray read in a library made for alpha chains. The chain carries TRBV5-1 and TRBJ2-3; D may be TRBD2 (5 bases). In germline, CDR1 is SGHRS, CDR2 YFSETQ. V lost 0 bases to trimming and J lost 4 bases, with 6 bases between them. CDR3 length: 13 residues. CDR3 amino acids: CASSLGGADTQYF. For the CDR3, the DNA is TGCGCCAGCAGCTTGGGGGGAGCAGATACGCAGTATTTT.

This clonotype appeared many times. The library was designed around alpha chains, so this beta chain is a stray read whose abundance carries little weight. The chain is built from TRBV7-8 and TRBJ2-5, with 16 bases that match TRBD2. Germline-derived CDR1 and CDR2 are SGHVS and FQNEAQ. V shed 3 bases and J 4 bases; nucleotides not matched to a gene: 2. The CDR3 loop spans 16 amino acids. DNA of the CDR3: TGTGCCAGCAGCTTGGGACTAGCGGGGGGGGCAGAGACCCAGTACTTC. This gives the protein CASSLGLAGGAETQYF.

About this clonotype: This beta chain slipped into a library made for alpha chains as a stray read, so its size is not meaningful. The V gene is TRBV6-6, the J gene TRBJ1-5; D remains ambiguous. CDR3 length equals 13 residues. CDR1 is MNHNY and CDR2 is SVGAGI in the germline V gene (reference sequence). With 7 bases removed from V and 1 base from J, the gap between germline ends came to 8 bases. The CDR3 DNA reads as TGTGCCAGCACGGAAGGGAGCAATCAGCCCCAGCATTTT. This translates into CASTEGSNQPQHF.

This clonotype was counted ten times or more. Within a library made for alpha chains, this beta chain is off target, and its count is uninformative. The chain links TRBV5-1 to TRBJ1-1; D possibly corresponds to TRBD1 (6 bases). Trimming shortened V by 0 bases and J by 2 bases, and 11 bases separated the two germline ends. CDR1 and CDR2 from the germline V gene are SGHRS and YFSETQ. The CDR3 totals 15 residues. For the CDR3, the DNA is TGCGCCAGCAGCTTGGGACTACAGGGAAACACTGAAGCTTTCTTT. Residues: CASSLGLQGNTEAFF.

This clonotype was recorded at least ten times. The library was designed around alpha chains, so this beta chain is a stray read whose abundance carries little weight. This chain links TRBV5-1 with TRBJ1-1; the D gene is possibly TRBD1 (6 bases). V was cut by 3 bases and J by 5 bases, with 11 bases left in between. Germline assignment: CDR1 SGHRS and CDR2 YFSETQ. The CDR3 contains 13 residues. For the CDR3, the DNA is TGCGCCAGCAGCTGGAACAGGGAGACTGAAGCTTTCTTT. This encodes CASSWNRETEAFF.

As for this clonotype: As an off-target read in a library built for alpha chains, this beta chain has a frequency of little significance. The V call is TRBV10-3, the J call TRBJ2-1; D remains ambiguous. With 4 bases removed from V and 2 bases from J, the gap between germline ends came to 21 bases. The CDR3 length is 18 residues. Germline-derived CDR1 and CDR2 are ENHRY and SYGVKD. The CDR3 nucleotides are TGTGCCATCAGTGGCCCCGCCTTGACGCCTCAGACCTACAATGAGCAGTTCTTC. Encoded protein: CAISGPALTPQTYNEQFF.

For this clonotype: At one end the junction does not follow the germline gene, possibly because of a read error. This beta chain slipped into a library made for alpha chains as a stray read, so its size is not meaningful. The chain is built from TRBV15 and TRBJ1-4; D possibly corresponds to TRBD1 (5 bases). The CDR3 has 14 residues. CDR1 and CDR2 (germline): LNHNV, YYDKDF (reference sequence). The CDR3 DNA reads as TGTGCCACCAGTCTCGGGGGATACAGTGAAAAACTGTTTTTC. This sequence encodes CATSLGGYSEKLFF.

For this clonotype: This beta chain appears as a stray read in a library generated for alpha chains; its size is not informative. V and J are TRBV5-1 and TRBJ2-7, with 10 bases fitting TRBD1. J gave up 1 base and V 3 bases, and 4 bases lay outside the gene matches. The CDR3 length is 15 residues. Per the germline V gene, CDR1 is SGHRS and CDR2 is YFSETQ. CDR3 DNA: TGCGCCAGCAGCTCGGGACAGGGGACTTCCTACGAGCAGTACTTC. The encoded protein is CASSSGQGTSYEQYF.

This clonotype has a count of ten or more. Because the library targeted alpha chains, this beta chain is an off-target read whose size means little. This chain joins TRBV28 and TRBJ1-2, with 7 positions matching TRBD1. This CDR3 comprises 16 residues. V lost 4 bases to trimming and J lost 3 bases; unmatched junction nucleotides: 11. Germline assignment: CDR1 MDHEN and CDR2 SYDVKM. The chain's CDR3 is CASSSQGVVGHYGYTF. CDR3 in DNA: TGTGCCAGCAGTTCCCAGGGGGTAGTGGGGCACTATGGCTACACCTTC.

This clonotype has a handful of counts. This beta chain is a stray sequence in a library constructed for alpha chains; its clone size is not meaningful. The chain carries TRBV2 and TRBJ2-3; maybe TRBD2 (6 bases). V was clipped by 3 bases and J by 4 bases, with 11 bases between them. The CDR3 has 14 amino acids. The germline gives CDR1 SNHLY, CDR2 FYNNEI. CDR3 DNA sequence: TGTGCCAGCAGTGACGGGGGTAGCGCAGATACGCAGTATTTT. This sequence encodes CASSDGGSADTQYF.

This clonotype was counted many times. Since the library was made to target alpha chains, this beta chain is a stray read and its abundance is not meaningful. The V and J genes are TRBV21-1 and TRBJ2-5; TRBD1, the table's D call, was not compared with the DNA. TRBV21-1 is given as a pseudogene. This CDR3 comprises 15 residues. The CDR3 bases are TGTGCCAGCAGCAGAGAAGGGACAGTACAAGAGACCCAGTACTTC. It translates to CASSREGTVQETQYF.

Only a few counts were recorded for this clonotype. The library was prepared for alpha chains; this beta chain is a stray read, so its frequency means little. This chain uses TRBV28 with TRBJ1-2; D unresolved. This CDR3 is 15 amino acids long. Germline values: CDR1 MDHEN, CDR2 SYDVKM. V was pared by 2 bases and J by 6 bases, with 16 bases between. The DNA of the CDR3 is TGTGCCAGCAGTTTACAAGTGTGGGGAACTGATGGCTACACCTTC. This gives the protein CASSLQVWGTDGYTF.

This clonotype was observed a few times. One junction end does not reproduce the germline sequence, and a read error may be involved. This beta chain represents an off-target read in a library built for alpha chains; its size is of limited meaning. CDR3 in amino acids: CTSDFGAGPPTGSSTDTQYF. CDR3 bases: TGTACCAGTGATTTCGGTGCTGGGCCCCCCACTGGTTCTAGCACAGATACGCAGTATTTT. This chain links TRBV5-4 with TRBJ2-3; D remains unclear. CDR3 size: 20 residues. Germline lookup yields CDR1 SGHNT and CDR2 YYREEE (reference sequence).

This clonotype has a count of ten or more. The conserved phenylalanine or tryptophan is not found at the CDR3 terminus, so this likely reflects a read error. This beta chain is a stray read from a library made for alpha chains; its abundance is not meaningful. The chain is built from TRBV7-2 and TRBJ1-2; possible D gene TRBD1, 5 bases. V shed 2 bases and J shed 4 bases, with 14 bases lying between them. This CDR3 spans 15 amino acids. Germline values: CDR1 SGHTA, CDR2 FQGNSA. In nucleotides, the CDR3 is TGTGCCAGCAGCTTAAAGACAGCGGGTCCCTATGGCTACACCCTC. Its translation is CASSLKTAGPYGYTL.

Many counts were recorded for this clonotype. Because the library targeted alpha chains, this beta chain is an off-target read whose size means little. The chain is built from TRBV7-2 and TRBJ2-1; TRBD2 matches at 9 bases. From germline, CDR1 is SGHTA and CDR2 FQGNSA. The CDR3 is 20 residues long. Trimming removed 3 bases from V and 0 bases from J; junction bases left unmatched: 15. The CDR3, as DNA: TGTGCCAGCAGCTTCGTCGCCGGGACTAGCCTCTCCTCCTCCTACAATGAGCAGTTCTTC. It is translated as CASSFVAGTSLSSSYNEQFF.

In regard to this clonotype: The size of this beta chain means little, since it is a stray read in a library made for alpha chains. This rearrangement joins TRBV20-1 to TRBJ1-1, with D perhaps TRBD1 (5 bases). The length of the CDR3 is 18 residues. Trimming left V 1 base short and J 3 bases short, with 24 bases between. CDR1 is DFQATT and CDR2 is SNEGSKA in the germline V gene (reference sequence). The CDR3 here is CSARVTPVVWGEDTEAFF. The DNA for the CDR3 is TGCAGTGCTAGAGTAACCCCCGTCGTTTGGGGGGAGGACACTGAAGCTTTCTTT.

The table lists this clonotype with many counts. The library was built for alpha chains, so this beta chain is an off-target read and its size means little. CDR3 in amino acids: CASSLAGRQETQYF. In DNA form, the CDR3 reads TGTGCCAGCAGTTTAGCAGGGAGACAAGAGACCCAGTACTTC. The chain joins TRBV12-3 or TRBV12-4 to TRBJ2-5, with D perhaps matching TRBD2 (5 bases). This CDR3 contains 14 residues. V lost 0 bases and J lost 2, with 7 bases in between.

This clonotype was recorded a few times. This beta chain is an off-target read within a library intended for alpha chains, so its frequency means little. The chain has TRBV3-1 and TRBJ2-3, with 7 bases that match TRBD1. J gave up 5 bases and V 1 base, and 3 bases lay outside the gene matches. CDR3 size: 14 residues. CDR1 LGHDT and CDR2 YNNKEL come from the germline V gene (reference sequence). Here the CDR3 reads CASSQGQGEDTQYF. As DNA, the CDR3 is TGTGCCAGCAGCCAAGGACAGGGAGAAGATACGCAGTATTTT.

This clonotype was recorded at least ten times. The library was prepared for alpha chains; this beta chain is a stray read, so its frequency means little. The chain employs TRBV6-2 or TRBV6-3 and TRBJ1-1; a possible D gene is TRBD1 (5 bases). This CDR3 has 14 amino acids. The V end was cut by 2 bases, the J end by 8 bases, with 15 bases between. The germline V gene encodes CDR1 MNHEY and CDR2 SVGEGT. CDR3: CASSYAERGREAFF. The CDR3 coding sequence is TGTGCCAGCAGTTACGCCGAGAGGGGTCGGGAAGCTTTCTTT.

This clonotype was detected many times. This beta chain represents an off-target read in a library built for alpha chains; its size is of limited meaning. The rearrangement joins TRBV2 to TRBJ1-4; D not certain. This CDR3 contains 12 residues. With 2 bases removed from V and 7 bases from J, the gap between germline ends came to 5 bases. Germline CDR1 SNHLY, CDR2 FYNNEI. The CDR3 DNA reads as TGTGCCAGCAGTGAACAGCTTGAAAAACTGTTTTTT. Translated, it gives CASSEQLEKLFF.

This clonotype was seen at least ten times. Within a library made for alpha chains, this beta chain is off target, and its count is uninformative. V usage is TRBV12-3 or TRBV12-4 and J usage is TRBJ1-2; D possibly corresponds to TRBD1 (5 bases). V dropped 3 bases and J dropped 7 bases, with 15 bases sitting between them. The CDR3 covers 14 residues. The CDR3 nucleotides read TGTGCCAGCAGTTTGAACCAGGGCTGGGCTGGCTACACCTTC. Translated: CASSLNQGWAGYTF.

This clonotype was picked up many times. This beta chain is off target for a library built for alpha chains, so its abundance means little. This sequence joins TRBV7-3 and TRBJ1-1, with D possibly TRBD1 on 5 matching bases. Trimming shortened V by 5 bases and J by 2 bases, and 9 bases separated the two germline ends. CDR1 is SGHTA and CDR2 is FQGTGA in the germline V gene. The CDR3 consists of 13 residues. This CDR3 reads CASSPQGNTEAFF. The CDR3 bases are TGTGCCAGCAGCCCGCAGGGTAACACTGAAGCTTTCTTT.